These 8 T cell receptor beta chains were all obtained from the same sample, sequenced in a study of blood T cell repertoires in COVID-19. Generated by immunoSEQ multiplex PCR, the TCRdb table keeps only in-frame clones and is missing some. The data show 150,000 to 180,000 clones, roughly 84% seen once. The sample was peripheral blood. These receptors were obtained from a man between 60 and 75 years old with COVID-19, enrolled during active disease.

In this sample, this clone turned up once. This rearrangement joins TRBV9 to TRBJ2-2; tentatively, D is TRBD1 (6 bases). Between the trimmed V and J ends, which lost 5 bases and 6 bases, there was a span of 17 bases. This CDR3 region has 15 residues. Germline V gene data show CDR1 as SGDLS and CDR2 as YYNGEE. CDR3 sequence: CASRADTGPAGELFF. CDR3 sequence (DNA): TGTGCCAGCAGAGCAGACACAGGGCCTGCCGGGGAGCTGTTTTTT.

The rearrangement joins TRBV7-3 to TRBJ2-1, with 8 positions matching TRBD2. Germline trimming cut 5 bases from V and 6 bases from J; bases unmatched to any gene: 3. The CDR3 spans 13 residues. CDR1 SGHTA and CDR2 FQGTGA come from the germline V gene. CDR3 region: CASSSGLANEQFF. DNA of the CDR3: TGTGCCAGCAGCAGTGGACTAGCCAATGAGCAGTTCTTC.

This chain connects TRBV19 to TRBJ2-2; 10 bases are a match to TRBD1. The CDR3 contains 15 residues. Trimming cost V 7 bases and J 6 bases; bases outside gene matches: 8. CDR1 is LNHDA, CDR2 SQIVND, per germline (reference sequence). The CDR3 nucleotides are TGTGCCAGTATCCAGACAGGGGGCAGGCCCGGGGAGCTGTTTTTT. Its translation is CASIQTGGRPGELFF.

This chain links TRBV19 with TRBJ1-3; D possibly corresponds to TRBD1 (6 bases). The CDR3 totals 15 residues. V lost 5 bases and J lost 0, with 11 bases in between. Germline V gene lookup returns CDR1 LNHDA and CDR2 SQIVND (reference sequence). The CDR3 sequence: CASSRQAHSGNTIYF. The CDR3 DNA is TGTGCCAGTAGTCGACAGGCCCACTCTGGAAACACCATATATTTT.

A single count supports this clone. The chain is built from TRBV6-6 and TRBJ1-2; TRBD1 agrees at 9 bases. CDR1 and CDR2 from the germline V gene are MNHNY and SVGAGI (reference sequence). The trim removed 8 bases at V and 8 bases at J, leaving 9 bases unmatched. The CDR3 covers 13 residues. In DNA, the CDR3 is TGTGCCAGCGGATCCGGACAGGGGTCCGGCTACACCTTC. It specifies CASGSGQGSGYTF.

This clone appeared a single time. The J gene is TRBJ1-2, the V gene TRBV19; D ambiguous. The germline gives CDR1 LNHDA, CDR2 SQIVND (reference sequence). The CDR3 length is 13 residues. Between the trimmed V and J ends, which lost 7 bases and 0 bases, there was a span of 9 bases. The CDR3 nucleotides are TGTGCCAGTAACAAGGGAGCTAACTATGGCTACACCTTC. Translated: CASNKGANYGYTF.

The gene calls are TRBV7-2 and TRBJ2-1, with D perhaps matching TRBD2 (6 bases). The CDR3 extends over 12 amino acids. V was cut by 8 bases and J by 10 bases, with 15 bases left in between. Germline V gene sequence: CDR1 SGHTA, CDR2 FQGNSA. The CDR3 reads CASSVGGYEQFF. In DNA, the CDR3 is TGTGCCAGCTCCGTCGGGGGATACGAGCAGTTCTTC.

The chain couples TRBV6-6 to TRBJ2-7, with TRBD1 matching 7 bases. V shed 2 bases and J 5 bases; nucleotides not matched to a gene: 6. CDR3 length: 14 residues. CDR1 is MNHNY, CDR2 SVGAGI, per germline (reference sequence). CDR3 nucleotide sequence: TGTGCCAGCAGTTACGAGGGGGCGCGAAACGAGCAGTACTTC. This gives the protein CASSYEGARNEQYF.